The entry that follows covers one T cell receptor beta chain sequence. The target antigen is unknown. The PCR contained 60 Vbeta and 13 Jbeta primers. The repertoire was sequenced with immunoSEQ multiplex PCR; TCRdb's copy has only in-frame clones and lacks some. The sample contains over 90,000 clones, 63% of which appear only once. These data originate in a study of cytomegalovirus exposure and HLA in healthy donors. Overall study findings and caveats: Most of the TCR beta V segments (in an earlier analysis) were productive either about 87% or about 30% of the time. There were reportedly fewer N-insertions in an Asian-associated ancestry cluster than the approximately 700-donor mean, in a later analysis. Overall, some 160 TCR beta chains were annotated as cytomegalovirus-associated. Cytomegalovirus status was reportedly diagnosed by the classifier with high sensitivity and specificity.

V shed 0 bases and J shed 2 bases, with 8 bases lying between them. The length of the CDR3 is 15 residues. CDR1 is LNHNV, CDR2 YYDKDF, per germline (reference sequence). The chain couples TRBV15 to TRBJ1-3; D gene ambiguous. Source material: PBMCs. The TCR originated in a human donor in good health. CDR3 nucleotides: TGTGCCACCAGCAGAGAGGGGAGCGCTGGAAACACCATATATTTT. It encodes CATSREGSAGNTIYF.